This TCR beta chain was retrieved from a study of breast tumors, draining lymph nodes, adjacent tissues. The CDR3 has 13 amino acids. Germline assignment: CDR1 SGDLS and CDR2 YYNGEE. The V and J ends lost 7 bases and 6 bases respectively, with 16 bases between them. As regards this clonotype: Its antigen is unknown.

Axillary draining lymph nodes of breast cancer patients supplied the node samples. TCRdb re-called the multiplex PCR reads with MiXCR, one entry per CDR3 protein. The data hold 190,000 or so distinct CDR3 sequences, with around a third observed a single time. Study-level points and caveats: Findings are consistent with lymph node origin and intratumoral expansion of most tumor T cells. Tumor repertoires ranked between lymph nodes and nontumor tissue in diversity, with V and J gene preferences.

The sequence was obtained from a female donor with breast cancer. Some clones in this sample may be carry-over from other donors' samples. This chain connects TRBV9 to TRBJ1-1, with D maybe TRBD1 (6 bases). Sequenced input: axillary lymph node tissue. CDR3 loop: CASGRTGAAEAFF. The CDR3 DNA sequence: TGTGCCAGCGGACGGACGGGGGCAGCTGAAGCTTTCTTT.